This T cell receptor beta chain is drawn from a study of blood T cell repertoires in COVID-19. About the study: Researchers got acute and convalescent COVID-19 samples from the United States, Italy and Spain.

The germline V gene has CDR1 SGHAT and CDR2 FQDESV (reference sequence). This CDR3 has 12 residues. The V end was cut by 6 bases, the J end by 9 bases, with 14 bases between. This clone has just one count. The sample holds other DNA sequences that translate to the same CDR3. Authors' methods: Amplification of reference gene primers was used by the study to estimate nucleated cell counts. Only in-frame clones appear in the TCRdb table, and some are missing; sequencing was by immunoSEQ multiplex PCR. The DNA gave D and trimming, while V, J and clone size come from that table. The table shows hundreds of thousands of clones, with roughly 90% occurring only once.

The chain recombines TRBV11-1 with TRBJ1-1; TRBD1 might be the D (5 bases). Sequencing input: peripheral blood. The TCR originated in a woman aged 25 to 39 with acute or convalescent COVID-19. DNA of the CDR3: TGTGCCAGCAGGTTCGGACAAGGTAAAGCTTTCTTT. The encoded protein is CASRFGQGKAFF.